These 3 T cell receptor beta chains share one sample of origin, sequenced in a study of T cells in Graves' hyperthyroidism and ophthalmopathy. RNA transcripts provided the source from which TCR beta CDR3 regions were amplified. The study used the HTBI primer set for a first-round RT-PCR of the TCR CDR3. A single record per CDR3 protein comes from TCRdb applying MiXCR to the multiplex PCR reads. This sample has some 500,000 distinct CDR3 sequences; 14% occur once, and the top ten carry over 15%. The sample consisted of blood. The receptors stem from a woman between 18 and 30 years old with Graves' hyperthyroidism.

In its sample, this clonotype was seen many times. This chain links TRBV20-1 with TRBJ2-7, with 9 positions matching TRBD1. Germline CDR1 and CDR2: DFQATT and SNEGSKA (reference sequence). The CDR3 is made up of 15 amino acids. The J segment lost 7 bases and the V segment lost 1 base, leaving 11 bases of the junction unmatched. This CDR3 reads CSARAYDRGLGEQYF. Here the CDR3 DNA reads TGCAGTGCTAGAGCCTATGACAGGGGGTTAGGGGAGCAGTACTTC.

This clonotype was seen ten or more times. The V call is TRBV6-4, the J call TRBJ2-7; tentatively, D is TRBD1 or TRBD2 (6 bases each). This CDR3 has 13 residues. Germline V CDR1 and CDR2: MRHNA, SNTAGT. The V gene lost 7 bases and the J gene lost 0 bases, with 10 bases spanning the gap. The DNA of the CDR3 is TGTGCCAGCAAGGGGGGATCCTCCTACGAGCAGTACGTC. It translates to CASKGGSSYEQYV.

This clonotype was observed at least ten times. CDR3 nucleotides: TGTGCCAGCACACAAAGCCTGGAGGAGACCCAGTACTTC. Amino acids: CASTQSLEETQYF. This chain joins TRBV6-1 and TRBJ2-5; the D is unclear. This CDR3 spans 13 amino acids. From germline, CDR1 is MNHNS and CDR2 SASEGT. V was shortened by 7 bases and J by 5 bases, with 14 bases between the two germline ends.